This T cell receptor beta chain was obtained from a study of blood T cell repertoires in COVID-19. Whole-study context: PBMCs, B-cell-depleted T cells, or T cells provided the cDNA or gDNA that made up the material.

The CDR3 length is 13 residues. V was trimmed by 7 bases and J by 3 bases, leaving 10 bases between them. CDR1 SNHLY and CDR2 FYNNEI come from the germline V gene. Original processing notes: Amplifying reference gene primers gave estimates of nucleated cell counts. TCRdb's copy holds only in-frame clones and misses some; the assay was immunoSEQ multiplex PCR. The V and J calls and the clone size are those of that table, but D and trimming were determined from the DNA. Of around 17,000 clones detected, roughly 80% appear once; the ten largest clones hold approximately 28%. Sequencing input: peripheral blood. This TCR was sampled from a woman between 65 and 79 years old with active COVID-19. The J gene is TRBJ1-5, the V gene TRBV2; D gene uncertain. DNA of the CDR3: TGTGCCAGCAACCGCGAGTACAATCAGCCCCAGCATTTT. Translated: CASNREYNQPQHF.